This T cell receptor beta chain was sequenced during a study of T cells in Graves' hyperthyroidism and ophthalmopathy. Template material for amplifying TCR beta CDR3 regions consisted of RNA transcripts. TCR CDR3 regions were first amplified by RT-PCR with HTBI primers. TCRdb ran MiXCR on the multiplex PCR reads and lists one entry per CDR3 protein. The sample contains approximately 870,000 distinct CDR3 sequences, about two fifths of which appear only once. Germline CDR1 SNHLY, CDR2 FYNNEI. The length of the CDR3 is 12 residues. Trimming shortened V by 6 bases and J by 9 bases, and 11 bases separated the two germline ends. General study results and limits: Most clonotypes expanded in thyroid above 0.001 were likewise present in blood. Ophthalmopathy was told apart from stable hyperthyroidism by a 13 V-J model.

Patients were aged 18 to 65, had disease duration under 2 months, and had newly diagnosed hyperthyroidism. This clonotype showed up many times. Its target is unknown. The sample taken for sequencing was blood. The rearrangement links TRBV2 to TRBJ2-2, with D hard to call. The TCR sequence derives from a man younger than 35 with Graves' hyperthyroidism. CDR3 region: CASRYDERELFF. In DNA, the CDR3 is TGTGCCAGCAGATATGACGAAAGGGAGCTGTTTTTT.